This T cell receptor (beta chain) is drawn from a study of cytomegalovirus exposure and HLA in healthy donors. The PCR contained 60 Vbeta and 13 Jbeta primers. This table comes from immunoSEQ multiplex PCR, and its TCRdb copy is limited to in-frame clones, with some not included. Here the sample spans some 120,000 clones, over 65% being singletons. This sequence was found in a man between 18 and 35 years old in good health and CMV-seronegative. The sequenced sample consisted of PBMCs.

CDR3 nucleotides: TGCGCCAGCAGCTTGGAAGGGACAGGCACAGATACGCAGTATTTT. The encoded protein is CASSLEGTGTDTQYF. The V gene is TRBV5-1, the J gene TRBJ2-3, with 7 bases aligning to TRBD1. The V and J ends lost 0 bases and 1 base, in that order; junction bases with no gene match: 2. Germline CDR1 and CDR2: SGHRS and YFSETQ. This CDR3 is built from 15 residues.